The rows below give T cell receptor beta chains drawn from one sample of a study of blood T cell repertoires in COVID-19. Clones were sequenced by immunoSEQ multiplex PCR, and TCRdb holds only the in-frame ones, with some missing. This table has 95,000 or so clones, about 80% appearing once. Sequencing was carried out using peripheral blood. The origin of the receptors is a human donor in a cohort sampled during active COVID-19. The CDR3 runs from the conserved cysteine through the conserved F or W. D genes are given only for firm matches. Rows may omit the clone size; those that give it use once, few, many or a size class.

>-|TRBV7-6|-|TRBJ2-7
TGTGCCAGCAGCTCCGCAGGGTTGCTCTACGAGCAGTACTTC
CASSSAGLLYEQYF
>-|TRBV11-2|-|TRBJ2-1
TGTGCCAGCAGCCCCGGCATTACAGGAGATGAGCAGTTCTTC
CASSPGITGDEQFF
>TRBD2|TRBV7-2|-|TRBJ2-1
TGTGCCAGCAGCTACGGGACTAGCGGGGGGTCCTCTTACAATGAGCAGTTCTTC
CASSYGTSGGSSYNEQFF
>TRBD1|TRBV27|-|TRBJ1-4
TGTGCCACCAGGGACAGTTTTTTTGCAACTAATGAAAAACTGTTTTTT
CATRDSFFATNEKLFF
>-|TRBV7-9|-|TRBJ1-4
TGTGCCAGCAGCGGTCGCCAGGCAACTAATGAAAAACTGTTTTTT
CASSGRQATNEKLFF
>TRBD1|TRBV14|-|TRBJ1-1
TGTGCCAGCAGTCAGGACAGGGCGGACACTGAAGCTTTCTTT
CASSQDRADTEAFF
>TRBD2|TRBV5-4|-|TRBJ2-2
TGTGCCAGCAGCTTGAAACTAGCGGGAGTAACGGGGGAGCTGTTTTTT
CASSLKLAGVTGELFF
>TRBD2|TRBV9|once|TRBJ2-3
TGTGCCAGCAGCGTAGTGGCGGGGGGGCGTTTAGATACGCAGTATTTT
CASSVVAGGRLDTQYF
>-|TRBV19|-|TRBJ1-1
TGTGCCAGTAGTTCGGGTGGAATTGAAGCTTTCTTT
CASSSGGIEAFF
>-|TRBV9|-|TRBJ1-1
TGTGCCAGCAGCGGCCCCCTCGGGGGGAGAACTGAAGCTTTCTTT
CASSGPLGGRTEAFF
>TRBD1|TRBV19|-|TRBJ2-7
TGTGCCAGTAGTATTTCCGGGACAGGCTCCTACGAGCAGTACTTC
CASSISGTGSYEQYF
>-|TRBV2|-|TRBJ1-4
TGTGCCAGCATTCTTGGGACACCCTTAGCAACTAATGAAAAACTGTTTTTT
CASILGTPLATNEKLFF
>-|TRBV5-5|-|TRBJ2-7
TGTGCCAGCAGGGTCCTCGGGACAACCTACGAGCAGTACTTC
CASRVLGTTYEQYF
>TRBD2|TRBV5-1|-|TRBJ2-7
TGCGCCAGCAGATGGACTAGCGGGTCCTACGAGCAGTACTTC
CASRWTSGSYEQYF
>TRBD1|TRBV28|-|TRBJ2-1
TGTGCTAGTGACAGGGGAGTTATCAATGAGCAGTTCTTC
CASDRGVINEQFF
>-|TRBV5-1|few|TRBJ2-7
TGCGCCAGCAGTAACAGTCGATCCTACGAGCAGTACTTC
CASSNSRSYEQYF
>TRBD1|TRBV5-6|-|TRBJ2-7
TGTGCCAGCACCCGGGACAGGGCTTGGGACGAGCAGTACTTC
CASTRDRAWDEQYF
>TRBD1|TRBV28|-|TRBJ2-7
TGTGCCAGCAGTTGGGGACAGGGGCGCCACGAGCAGTACTTC
CASSWGQGRHEQYF
>TRBD2|TRBV5-1|-|TRBJ2-1
TGCGCCAGCAGCCTTACCCTCGCTAGCGGGAGCTCCTACAATGAGCAGTTCTTC
CASSLTLASGSSYNEQFF
>-|TRBV7-3|-|TRBJ1-1
TGTGCCAGCAGCGTACAGGGAACCACTGAAGCTTTCTTT
CASSVQGTTEAFF
>TRBD1|TRBV6-5|-|TRBJ2-2
TGTGCCAGCAGGCAGGACAGGTCGAACACCGGGGAGCTGTTTTTT
CASRQDRSNTGELFF
>-|TRBV6-1|-|TRBJ2-4
TGTGCCAGCAGTGACAGGGCAGGGTGGGGCATTCAGTACTTC
CASSDRAGWGIQYF
>-|TRBV11-2|-|TRBJ1-3
TGTGCCAGCAGCACTAATCCAGGGGTTGTAGACACCATATATTTT
CASSTNPGVVDTIYF
>-|TRBV7-9|-|TRBJ1-4
TGTGCCAGCAGCTTAGGTACAACTAATGAAAAACTGTTTTTT
CASSLGTTNEKLFF
>TRBD1|TRBV3-1/TRBV3-2|-|TRBJ1-1
TGTGCCAGCAGCCTAACGACAGGGATGAACACTGAAGCTTTCTTT
CASSLTTGMNTEAFF
>TRBD1|TRBV24-1|-|TRBJ2-2
TGTGCCACCAGTGATTTTAATTTGGACAGGGCCCCCGGGGAGCTGTTTTTT
CATSDFNLDRAPGELFF
>TRBD1|TRBV10-3|-|TRBJ1-2
TGTGCCATCAGGGAACCAGGGACAGGGGGCCTTGGGGGCTACACCTTC
CAIREPGTGGLGGYTF
>-|TRBV2|-|TRBJ2-1
TGTGCCAGCAGTGTAAGCGTCACAAACAATGAGCAGTTCTTC
CASSVSVTNNEQFF
>-|TRBV19|-|TRBJ2-3
TGTGCCAGTAGGAAACAGGGAAATACGCAGTATTTT
CASRKQGNTQYF
>-|TRBV14|-|TRBJ2-7
TGTGCCAGCAGCCAAGAGCGTCCCTACGAGCAGTACTTC
CASSQERPYEQYF
>-|TRBV11-2|-|TRBJ2-2
TGTGCCAGCAGCGGAGCCCCCGGGGAGCTGTTTTTT
CASSGAPGELFF
>-|TRBV6-5|-|TRBJ1-3
TGTGCCAGCAGTTACAGGGGCCCCACCTCTGGAAACACCATATATTTT
CASSYRGPTSGNTIYF
>-|TRBV18|-|TRBJ2-1
TGTGCCAGCTCCCCGCAGTGGGGGGATGAGCAGTTCTTC
CASSPQWGDEQFF
>TRBD2|TRBV5-4|-|TRBJ2-5
TGTGCCAGCAGCGTTGCGGGACTAGCGATAGTAGAGACCCAGTACTTC
CASSVAGLAIVETQYF
>TRBD1|TRBV25-1|-|TRBJ1-1
TGTGCCAGCACGGACAGGGGTCGGACTGAAGCTTTCTTT
CASTDRGRTEAFF
>TRBD1|TRBV27|-|TRBJ1-1
TGTGCCAGCACCAACAGGGGGAGAACTGAAGCTTTCTTT
CASTNRGRTEAFF
>TRBD1|TRBV10-3|once|TRBJ2-7
TGTGCCATCAGTGACCCCATGGGACAGACCTCCTACGAGCAGTACTTC
CAISDPMGQTSYEQYF
>TRBD1|TRBV24-1|-|TRBJ1-1
TGTGCCACCAGTGATTCCACAGGGGTACCTGAAGCTTTCTTT
CATSDSTGVPEAFF